The rows below give T cell receptor beta chains drawn from one sample of a study of T cell responses to AZD1222 COVID-19 vaccine. Repertoires were generated with immunoSEQ multiplex PCR, while TCRdb's copy carries only in-frame clones and drops some. The data contain 140,000 or so clones, 88% of them singletons. The input for sequencing was peripheral blood, taken on day 0 of AZD1222 vaccination. The receptors were sampled from an adult in good health. The CDR3 runs from the conserved cysteine through the conserved F or W. A D gene is named only where the DNA matches it firmly. The size field is filled for only some rows; it gives once, few, many or a size class.

j_call d_call v_call clone_size cdr3_aa cdr3_nt
TRBJ2-3 NA TRBV19 NA CASIQQGTTDTQYF TGTGCCAGTATCCAACAGGGTACAACAGATACGCAGTATTTT
TRBJ2-7 TRBD2 TRBV30 few CAWRGGSNSYEQYF TGTGCCTGGAGAGGCGGGAGTAATTCCTACGAGCAGTACTTC
TRBJ2-7 NA TRBV13 NA CASSFTLSYEQYF TGTGCCAGCAGTTTTACGCTTTCCTACGAGCAGTACTTC
TRBJ1-1 NA TRBV30 NA CASDGQSDTEAFF TGTGCCTCGGACGGACAGTCGGACACTGAAGCTTTCTTT
TRBJ2-1 TRBD2 TRBV19 NA CASRQPSGTGNEQFF TGTGCCAGTCGGCAACCTAGCGGGACGGGTAATGAGCAGTTCTTC
TRBJ1-3 TRBD1 TRBV7-2 NA CASSLGGTGGRNTIYF TGTGCCAGCAGCTTAGGGGGGACAGGGGGCCGAAACACCATATATTTT
TRBJ2-1 TRBD1 TRBV7-2 NA CASSPPGTGNEQFF TGTGCCAGCAGCCCCCCTGGGACAGGCAATGAGCAGTTCTTC
TRBJ1-6 NA TRBV5-8 NA CASSPLEGNSPLHF TGTGCCAGCAGCCCTCTGGAAGGGAATTCACCCCTCCACTTT
TRBJ1-1 NA TRBV18 NA CASSPPGHNTEAFF TGTGCCAGCTCACCACCGGGGCACAACACTGAAGCTTTCTTT
TRBJ1-1 NA TRBV24-1 NA CATRRGRSTEAFF TGTGCCACTCGACGTGGGAGGAGCACTGAAGCTTTCTTT
TRBJ2-2 NA TRBV9 NA CASSGGGGELFF TGTGCCAGCAGCGGAGGGGGCGGGGAGCTGTTTTTT
TRBJ2-3 NA TRBV2 NA CATSRGSSTDTQYF TGTGCCACCTCACGTGGTTCAAGCACAGATACGCAGTATTTT
TRBJ2-1 TRBD2 TRBV7-9 NA CASSLVGLAGVAHNEQFF TGTGCCAGCAGCTTAGTCGGGTTAGCGGGAGTAGCCCACAATGAGCAGTTCTTC
TRBJ1-1 NA TRBV2 NA CASRKDSQSRAFF TGTGCCAGCAGAAAAGACAGCCAATCGAGAGCTTTCTTT
TRBJ2-1 TRBD2 TRBV9 NA CASSVETSGINEQFF TGTGCCAGCAGCGTAGAGACTAGCGGGATAAATGAGCAGTTCTTC
TRBJ2-2 NA TRBV18 NA CASSRSGSGELFF TGTGCCAGCTCACGATCGGGAAGCGGGGAGCTGTTTTTT
TRBJ2-2 TRBD2 TRBV28 NA CASKATSGNTGELFF TGTGCCAGCAAGGCAACTAGCGGAAACACCGGGGAGCTGTTTTTT